Included here is one TCR beta chain sequence, with context. Libraries were prepared by immunoSEQ multiplex PCR; TCRdb keeps only in-frame clonotypes and omits some of them. Of 850,000 to 1,200,000 clones listed, roughly 75% are singletons. The sample comes from a study of shared clonotypes between healthy human individuals. Germline CDR1 and CDR2: SGHVS and FQNEAQ. Trimming stripped 0 bases from V and 11 bases from J, with 13 bases between. CDR3 length: 14 residues. The sequenced sample consisted of memory CD4+ T cells sorted from blood. Stated subset: CD45RA-negative fraction. This sequence was found in a man between 18 and 35 years old in good health. The chain links TRBV7-8 to TRBJ1-4, with D possibly matching TRBD1 (6 bases). The CDR3 nucleotides are TGTGCCAGCAGCTTAGCGAAGGGGGTTGGGAAACTGTTTTTT. It specifies CASSLAKGVGKLFF.